This passage covers 24 T cell receptor beta chains from one sample sequenced in a study of cytomegalovirus exposure and HLA in healthy donors. Data came from immunoSEQ multiplex PCR; TCRdb stores just in-frame clones and leaves some out. This table holds a few hundred thousand clones, approximately 83% found once. Sequencing used PBMCs. Receptors were obtained from a woman aged 18-35 years in good health and CMV-seronegative.

The chain is built from TRBV2 and TRBJ2-7, with a tentative D call TRBD2 (6 bases). From germline, CDR1 is SNHLY and CDR2 FYNNEI. There are 13 residues in the CDR3. The ends were cut back, 10 bases at V and 4 bases at J, with 17 bases in the middle. CDR3 amino acids: CATEGSSAYEQYF. DNA of the CDR3: TGTGCCACCGAGGGGTCTAGCGCGTACGAGCAGTACTTC.

The chain is built from TRBV6-6 and TRBJ1-5, with D possibly matching TRBD1 (5 bases). CDR1 and CDR2 (germline): MNHNY, SVGAGI (reference sequence). The CDR3 spans 13 residues. V lost 6 bases and J lost 2, with 8 bases in between. As DNA, the CDR3 is TGTGCCAGCAGGGGGCAGGGCAATCAGCCCCAGCATTTT. It encodes CASRGQGNQPQHF.

This clone came up once. The chain employs TRBV6-4 and TRBJ1-2; no reliable D call. This CDR3 region has 14 residues. V gave up 0 bases and J gave up 3 bases, with 8 bases separating them. The germline gives CDR1 MRHNA, CDR2 SNTAGT. The CDR3 loop is CASSDSGGDYGYTF. In nucleotides, the CDR3 is TGTGCCAGCAGTGACTCTGGAGGTGACTATGGCTACACCTTC.

The genes are TRBV19 and TRBJ1-2, with 10 nucleotides matching TRBD1. Trimming removed 5 bases from V and 8 bases from J; junction bases left unmatched: 8. This CDR3 has 14 amino acids. Germline-derived CDR1 and CDR2 are LNHDA and SQIVND (reference sequence). The CDR3 sequence: CASSVRGQGSGYTF. DNA for the CDR3: TGTGCCAGTAGTGTAAGGGGACAGGGGAGCGGCTACACCTTC.

J is TRBJ1-1 and V is TRBV4-1; no reliable D call. This CDR3 spans 16 amino acids. V shed 4 bases and J shed 0 bases, with 15 bases lying between them. Germline-derived CDR1 and CDR2 are MGHRA and YSYEKL. CDR3: CASSPQIRVMNTEAFF. CDR3 nucleotide sequence: TGCGCCAGCAGCCCTCAAATACGGGTTATGAACACTGAAGCTTTCTTT.

The chain recombines TRBV2 with TRBJ1-3; a possible D gene is TRBD1 (5 bases). CDR1 is SNHLY and CDR2 is FYNNEI in the germline V gene. V lost 6 bases, J lost 0 bases, and 12 bases lay in between. The CDR3 is 15 amino acids. CDR3 region: CASRVQASSGNTIYF. The CDR3 coding sequence is TGTGCCAGCAGGGTACAGGCGAGCTCTGGAAACACCATATATTTT.

In DNA form, the CDR3 reads TGTGCCAGCAGCTTGGGTTTCGGACAGGGACTCTCCTACGAGCAGTACTTC. Protein sequence: CASSLGFGQGLSYEQYF. J is TRBJ2-7 and V is TRBV5-4; 8 bases fit TRBD1. Germline CDR1 SGHNT, CDR2 YYREEE (reference sequence). V shed 0 bases, J shed 0 bases, and the junction held 8 bases outside the gene matches. The CDR3 length is 17 residues.

On this clone: Other nucleotide sequences from this sample produce the same CDR3. J is TRBJ2-3 and V is TRBV5-1; 15 nucleotides line up with TRBD2. CDR3 length equals 16 residues. Per the germline V gene, CDR1 is SGHRS and CDR2 is YFSETQ. Trimming at V came to 3 bases and at J to 3 bases, leaving 2 bases not matched to a gene. The CDR3 sequence is CASSSGTSGGTDTQYF. CDR3 DNA: TGCGCCAGCAGCTCGGGGACTAGCGGGGGGACAGATACGCAGTATTTT.

The CDR3: CASKGEGSGGLSSYNEQFF. In nucleotides, the CDR3 is TGTGCCAGCAAGGGTGAGGGTAGCGGGGGGCTGAGCTCCTACAATGAGCAGTTCTTC. The chain has TRBV27 and TRBJ2-1; 10 nucleotides match TRBD2. Losses at the gene ends were 7 bases for V and 0 bases for J; bases not matched to a gene: 15. Germline V gene lookup returns CDR1 MNHEY and CDR2 SMNVEV (reference sequence). This CDR3 region has 19 residues.

This clone has only a few counts. The V gene is TRBV6-1, the J gene TRBJ1-2; D is ambiguous. The V end lost 5 bases, the J end lost 2 bases, and 15 bases lay between the germline ends. This CDR3 comprises 15 residues. The germline gives CDR1 MNHNS, CDR2 SASEGT. CDR3 DNA: TGTGCCAGCAGTAGATCAGAGGGCGTCAACTATGGCTACACCTTC. Amino acids: CASSRSEGVNYGYTF.

The rearrangement joins TRBV27 to TRBJ2-2; TRBD1 matches at 7 bases. The germline V gene encodes CDR1 MNHEY and CDR2 SMNVEV (reference sequence). The trim removed 6 bases at V and 4 bases at J, leaving 5 bases unmatched. The length of the CDR3 is 14 residues. CDR3 sequence: CASSGQAATGELFF. CDR3 nucleotide sequence: TGTGCCAGCAGCGGACAGGCAGCCACCGGGGAGCTGTTTTTT.

This chain joins TRBV7-6 and TRBJ2-1, with D perhaps matching TRBD2 (5 bases). Trimming shortened V by 2 bases and J by 8 bases, and 10 bases separated the two germline ends. The CDR3 spans 13 residues. Germline CDR1 and CDR2: SGHVS and FNYEAQ. The CDR3 loop is CASSLSPGYEQFF. The CDR3 region has the DNA TGTGCCAGCAGCTTAAGTCCGGGGTATGAGCAGTTCTTC. Together with reference TRBV7-6 and TRBJ2-1, the CDR3 gives the full variable domain: GAGVSQSPRYKVTKRGQDVALRCDPISGHVSLYWYRQALGQGPEFLTYFNYEAQQDKSGLPNDRFSAERPEGSISTLTIQRTEQRDSAMYRCASSLSPGYEQFFGPGTRLTVL.

V usage is TRBV28 and J usage is TRBJ1-4, with 7 bases that match TRBD1. The CDR3 is 15 amino acids. Per germline, CDR1 MDHEN and CDR2 SYDVKM. V dropped 4 bases and J dropped 5; count of bases not matched to a gene: 7. The CDR3 sequence is CASSSAGTVNEKLFF. The CDR3 bases are TGTGCCAGCAGTTCCGCCGGGACAGTCAATGAAAAACTGTTTTTT.

The CDR3 is CASSQLSGYYEQYF. Written as DNA, the CDR3 is TGTGCCAGCAGCCAGCTATCAGGGTACTACGAGCAGTACTTC. J is TRBJ2-7 and V is TRBV7-9, with D possibly matching TRBD1 (5 bases). Germline V gene data show CDR1 as SEHNR and CDR2 as FQNEAQ (reference sequence). The ends were cut back, 5 bases at V and 3 bases at J, with 14 bases in the middle. The length of the CDR3 is 14 residues.

Points on this clone: The sample has other DNA sequences that encode this CDR3 too. The chain recombines TRBV2 with TRBJ1-5, with TRBD1 matching over 9 bases. Trimming cost V 5 bases and J 7 bases; bases outside gene matches: 6. The CDR3 runs to 14 residues. CDR1 SNHLY and CDR2 FYNNEI come from the germline V gene. CDR3 sequence reads: CASSLTGGDQPQHF. The CDR3 nucleotides read TGTGCCAGCAGTTTGACAGGGGGGGACCAGCCCCAGCATTTT.

A few counts support this clone. CDR3 sequence: CAPSTGLLNEQFF. The CDR3 DNA sequence: TGTGCCCCCTCCACAGGGCTTTTGAATGAGCAGTTCTTC. The chain has TRBV7-9 and TRBJ2-1, with D perhaps TRBD1 (6 bases). The CDR3 has 13 amino acids. Germline V gene sequence: CDR1 SEHNR, CDR2 FQNEAQ (reference sequence). V shed 11 bases and J shed 7 bases, with 18 bases lying between them.

This clone was picked up one time. The junction differs from germline at one of its ends, possibly a read error. This rearrangement joins TRBV7-6 to TRBJ2-7; D perhaps matches TRBD1 (6 bases). The CDR3 has 19 residues. Germline loops: CDR1 SGHVS, CDR2 FNYEAQ. CDR3 residues: CASSLDSFYQGIISHEQYF. The CDR3 coding sequence is TGTGCCAGCAGCTTAGACTCTTTTTATCAGGGGATCATCTCCCACGAGCAGTACTTC.

This sequence joins TRBV7-9 and TRBJ2-7; 9 bases are a match to TRBD2. The germline V gene encodes CDR1 SEHNR and CDR2 FQNEAQ (reference sequence). CDR3 length equals 18 residues. J was trimmed by 3 bases and V by 2 bases; bases with no gene match: 14. CDR3 in DNA: TGTGCCAGCAGCTTAAGGTCTCGCGGGGGGGCCTCGGGCTACGAGCAGTACTTC. It specifies CASSLRSRGGASGYEQYF.

V and J are TRBV5-6 and TRBJ1-1, with 8 bases fitting TRBD1. V lost 0 bases and J lost 5; bases outside the gene matches: 15. Germline V gene lookup returns CDR1 SGHDT and CDR2 YYEEEE. The CDR3 spans 18 residues. In DNA, the CDR3 is TGTGCCAGCAGCTTGGAATCGGGGCAGGGGGCCTGGTGGACTGAAGCTTTCTTT. Encoded protein: CASSLESGQGAWWTEAFF.

The V gene is TRBV11-2, the J gene TRBJ1-3; a possible D gene is TRBD1 (6 bases). CDR1 is SGHAT and CDR2 is FQNNGV in the germline V gene. V was trimmed by 2 bases and J by 3 bases, leaving 11 bases between them. The CDR3 length is 15 residues. CDR3 sequence reads: CASSLLGQRGNTIYF. DNA for the CDR3: TGTGCCAGCAGCTTACTTGGACAGCGTGGAAACACCATATATTTT. The full variable domain, with the rest looked up from reference TRBV11-2 and TRBJ1-3, is EAGVAQSPRYKIIEKRQSVAFWCNPISGHATLYWYQQILGQGPKLLIQFQNNGVVDDSQLPKDRFSAERLKGVDSTLKIQPAKLEDSAVYLCASSLLGQRGNTIYFGEGSWLTVV.

The chain employs TRBV7-6 and TRBJ2-1, with D possibly TRBD1 on 6 matching bases. Between the trimmed V and J ends, which lost 4 bases and 6 bases, there was a span of 10 bases. The CDR3 has 13 residues. Germline lookup yields CDR1 SGHVS and CDR2 FNYEAQ. The CDR3 region has the DNA TGTGCCAGCAGCTCGGGGACACGCAATGAGCAGTTCTTC. Translating gives CASSSGTRNEQFF.

This clone has a single count. The CDR3, as DNA: TGTGCCATCAGTACAGGGGAGAACACTGAAGCTTTCTTT. Translation gives CAISTGENTEAFF. V gene TRBV10-3 combines with J gene TRBJ1-1; 7 bases align to TRBD1. From germline, CDR1 is ENHRY and CDR2 SYGVKD. J was trimmed by 1 base and V by 5 bases; bases with no gene match: 1. The CDR3 is 13 residues long.

Of note for this clone: The junction and the germline gene differ at one end; a read error may be behind it. The rearrangement links TRBV6-1 to TRBJ2-7; a possible D gene is TRBD2 (6 bases). Germline V gene lookup returns CDR1 MNHNS and CDR2 SASEGT. The CDR3 sequence is 13 residues long. Written as DNA, the CDR3 is TGTGCCAGCAGTGGACTTCGGGGGTACGGGCAGTACTTC. Its protein product is CASSGLRGYGQYF.

The J gene is TRBJ2-7, the V gene TRBV30; D remains ambiguous. Trimming removed 7 bases at V and 2 bases at J, with 12 bases between. Per germline, CDR1 GTSNPN and CDR2 SVGIG (reference sequence). The CDR3 totals 12 residues. CDR3 nucleotides: TGTGCCTTACCTACCTTAACCTACGAGCAGTACTTC. It is translated as CALPTLTYEQYF.